Each of the 10 T cell receptor beta chains below was sequenced from the same sample in a study of T cells in Graves' hyperthyroidism and ophthalmopathy. RNA transcripts served as the template for amplifying TCR beta CDR3 regions. RT-PCR in the first round (using the HTBI primer set) targeted the TCR CDR3. From the multiplex PCR reads, TCRdb called clonotypes with MiXCR, one entry per CDR3 protein. The sample has around 200,000 distinct CDR3 sequences, about 18% seen once; the top ten hold about 41%. The sequenced sample was blood. The receptor set was obtained from a man aged 40-55 years with Graves' hyperthyroidism.

V usage is TRBV27 and J usage is TRBJ2-6; D could derive from TRBD1 or TRBD2 (5 bases each). CDR3 length: 17 residues. Trimming took off 7 bases at V and 0 bases at J, with 16 bases between the two ends. Germline V gene sequence: CDR1 MNHEY, CDR2 SMNVEV (reference sequence). DNA for the CDR3: TGTGCCAGCACCGTCGTGGGACGGATCTCTGGGGCCAACGTCCTGACTTTC. This translates into CASTVVGRISGANVLTF.

This clonotype was seen only a few times. The chain carries TRBV6-2 or TRBV6-3 and TRBJ1-6; D is unresolved. Trimming took off 6 bases at V and 7 bases at J, with 13 bases between the two ends. The CDR3 has 14 amino acids. Germline V CDR1 and CDR2: MNHEY, SVGEGT. CDR3 protein: CASRLGPLNSPLHF. The CDR3, as DNA: TGTGCCAGCAGGCTCGGGCCGCTAAATTCACCCCTCCACTTT.

This chain joins TRBV12-3 or TRBV12-4 and TRBJ2-2; 7 bases align to TRBD1. Trimming at V came to 4 bases and at J to 4 bases, leaving 6 bases not matched to a gene. This CDR3 is 15 amino acids long. The CDR3 DNA follows: TGTGCCAGCAGTTGGACAGGAGATTTCACCGGGGAGCTGTTTTTT. Translation: CASSWTGDFTGELFF.

This clonotype was counted many times. The chain carries TRBV18 and TRBJ2-1, with D tentatively TRBD1 (5 bases). CDR3 length: 12 residues. Germline CDR1 KGHSH, CDR2 LQKENI. V shed 4 bases and J shed 8 bases, with 9 bases lying between them. The CDR3 nucleotides read TGTGCCAGCTCACATAGCAGGGATGAGCAGTTCTTC. This sequence encodes CASSHSRDEQFF.

The chain is built from TRBV28 and TRBJ1-2; D call uncertain. Germline CDR1 is MDHEN and CDR2 is SYDVKM. The CDR3 is made up of 13 amino acids. V shed 11 bases and J shed 5 bases, with 18 bases lying between them. In nucleotides, the CDR3 is TGTGCCGTCGGTCCAGGCGGTCGGTATGGCTACACCTTC. Translated, it gives CAVGPGGRYGYTF.

V and J are TRBV28 and TRBJ1-1; no clear D gene. Germline CDR1 and CDR2: MDHEN and SYDVKM. V was shortened by 4 bases and J by 1 base, with 13 bases between the two germline ends. The CDR3 runs to 15 residues. CDR3 residues: CASSSLELRNTEAFF. CDR3 bases: TGTGCCAGCAGTTCTTTAGAACTCCGGAACACTGAAGCTTTCTTT.

This clonotype was detected many times. The chain is built from TRBV15 and TRBJ1-5; tentatively, D is TRBD1 (6 bases). The CDR3 runs 15 residues. Germline V gives CDR1 LNHNV, CDR2 YYDKDF (reference sequence). V lost 1 base and J 4 bases, leaving 11 bases between the germline ends. As DNA, the CDR3 is TGTGCCACCAGCAGAGGGGCAGGGGAAAATCAGCCCCAGCATTTT. This translates into CATSRGAGENQPQHF.

This clonotype was counted a few times. The chain employs TRBV20-1 and TRBJ2-7, with D possibly TRBD2 on 5 matching bases. CDR1 and CDR2 (germline): DFQATT, SNEGSKA (reference sequence). The V end was cut by 3 bases, the J end by 0 bases, with 9 bases between. This CDR3 is built from 13 residues. Written as DNA, the CDR3 is TGCAGTGCTAGTACGGGGAGCTCCTACGAGCAGTACTTC. This translates into CSASTGSSYEQYF.

This clonotype came up many times. The chain employs TRBV6-2 or TRBV6-3 and TRBJ1-1; D not certain. The CDR3 length is 12 residues. Germline assignment: CDR1 MNHEY and CDR2 SVGEGT. The ends were cut back, 5 bases at V and 10 bases at J, with 14 bases in the middle. The CDR3 region has the DNA TGTGCCAGCAGTCAGACCGCAGGTGGAGCTTTCTTT. Translated: CASSQTAGGAFF.

The V call is TRBV9, the J call TRBJ2-7, with D perhaps matching TRBD1 (5 bases). V was shortened by 5 bases and J by 1 base, with 13 bases between the two germline ends. This CDR3 has 14 residues. The V gene's germline CDR1 is SGDLS and CDR2 YYNGEE. CDR3 loop: CASSLVGASYEQYF. The CDR3 DNA is TGTGCCAGCAGTTTAGTAGGGGCTTCCTACGAGCAGTACTTC.